This entry lists 28 T cell receptor beta chains sequenced from one sample in a study of T-cell reconstitution after alpha-beta-depleted transplantation in children (TCRdb year 2016). To prepare the library, PCR was applied. The run used an Illumina HiSeq 2500. TCR library preparation used molecular barcoding, with unique molecular identifiers applied to normalize quantification of the TCRbeta repertoire. The raw public data were reprocessed by TCRdb itself: fastp quality trimming at Q25, MiXCR clonotype calling, in-frame beta chains only. Duplicate CDR3 protein sequences are folded into a single record with the most common DNA and genes. This sample comprises about 580,000 distinct CDR3 sequences, 23% of them detected only once. The ten top clones hold 14% of the sample. Per the publication, the treatment or condition label means: allogeneic hematopoietic cell transplantation with graft depleted of TCRalphabeta T cells and CD19 B cells.

The material was PBMCs, mostly from graft donor cells, obtained 360 days after TCRalphabeta/CD19-depleted stem cell transplant. These TCRs come from a boy under two years old who had a stem cell transplant for acute myeloid leukemia, so the T cells may come from the graft donor.

This rearrangement joins TRBV5-1 to TRBJ2-5, with a weak D call TRBD2 (6 bases). V was cut by 2 bases and J by 5 bases, with 10 bases left in between. The CDR3 is made up of 13 amino acids. CDR1 SGHRS and CDR2 YFSETQ come from the germline V gene. The DNA for the CDR3 is TGCGCCAGCAGCTTAGGAGGGTATGAGACCCAGTACTTC. Residues: CASSLGGYETQYF.

Only one count was recorded for this clonotype. The V gene is TRBV13, the J gene TRBJ2-3, with 9 bases lining up with TRBD2. CDR1 is PRHDT and CDR2 is FYEKMQ in the germline V gene (reference sequence). This CDR3 spans 18 amino acids. J lost 1 base, V lost 3 bases, and 11 bases had no gene match. CDR3 in amino acids: CASSLQRGASYRTDTQYF. CDR3 nucleotides: TGTGCCAGCAGCTTGCAGCGGGGGGCGTCATACCGCACAGATACGCAGTATTTT.

This clonotype has at least ten counts. The chain carries TRBV2 and TRBJ2-1, with 9 bases that match TRBD2. V gave up 4 bases and J gave up 4 bases; unmatched junction bases: 5. The CDR3 extends over 15 amino acids. Germline V gene lookup returns CDR1 SNHLY and CDR2 FYNNEI. The DNA for the CDR3 is TGTGCCAGCAGTGTTGGCGGGGGGGCTTACAATGAGCAGTTCTTC. It codes for CASSVGGGAYNEQFF.

V is TRBV5-1 and J is TRBJ1-1, with a weak D call TRBD1 (5 bases). This CDR3 region has 16 residues. Germline CDR1 reads SGHRS; CDR2 reads YFSETQ. Trimming left V 4 bases short and J 0 bases short, with 16 bases between. CDR3 protein: CASSLGHGGMNTEAFF. The CDR3 region has the DNA TGCGCCAGCAGCCTAGGACACGGGGGGATGAACACTGAAGCTTTCTTT.

The chain uses TRBV2 and TRBJ2-1; TRBD2 matches 9 bases. Germline loops: CDR1 SNHLY, CDR2 FYNNEI. The CDR3 totals 15 residues. V lost 4 bases, J lost 7 bases, and 8 bases stayed unmatched. The CDR3 DNA sequence: TGTGCCAGCAGTGGGCGTCGGCTAGCGGGGAATGAGCAGTTCTTC. As protein: CASSGRRLAGNEQFF.

V is TRBV7-8 and J is TRBJ2-1; TRBD2 matches 12 bases. Germline V gene sequence: CDR1 SGHVS, CDR2 FQNEAQ. The length of the CDR3 is 15 residues. V was pared by 5 bases and J by 9 bases, with 8 bases of the junction left unmatched. The CDR3 loop is CASSPSGGAMGEQFF. The DNA for the CDR3 is TGTGCCAGCAGCCCTAGCGGGGGGGCGATGGGTGAGCAGTTCTTC.

The chain has TRBV12-3 or TRBV12-4 and TRBJ2-2, with D possibly TRBD1 on 6 matching bases. Trimming removed 3 bases at V and 6 bases at J, with 11 bases between. CDR3 size: 14 residues. CDR3 bases: TGTGCCAGCAGTTTCGCAGGGGCAGCCGGGGAGCTGTTTTTT. It encodes CASSFAGAAGELFF.

The chain links TRBV7-9 to TRBJ2-7; a weak D match, TRBD1 (6 bases). Germline V gene lookup returns CDR1 SEHNR and CDR2 FQNEAQ (reference sequence). The CDR3 has 13 residues. Trimming removed 5 bases at V and 4 bases at J, with 12 bases between. CDR3 sequence (DNA): TGTGCCAGCAGCCGGACAGCCGCTTACGAGCAGTACTTC. Encoded protein: CASSRTAAYEQYF.

This clonotype was seen more than once but under ten times. This chain uses TRBV27 with TRBJ2-7; D not certain. V shed 0 bases and J shed 3 bases, with 9 bases lying between them. CDR1 and CDR2 (germline): MNHEY, SMNVEV (reference sequence). This CDR3 is built from 14 residues. The CDR3 nucleotides read TGTGCCAGCAGTTTATCCTCGACGGGCTACGAGCAGTACTTC. Translating it yields CASSLSSTGYEQYF.

This clonotype was counted many times. V gene TRBV29-1 combines with J gene TRBJ2-3, with D unclear. V gave up 4 bases and J gave up 0 bases, with 23 bases separating them. The length of the CDR3 is 18 residues. Germline CDR1 is SQVTM and CDR2 is ANQGSEA. This chain's CDR3 is CSVVPRFQGIESTDTQYF. Written as DNA, the CDR3 is TGCAGCGTTGTCCCCAGGTTCCAAGGTATTGAGAGCACAGATACGCAGTATTTT.

The sample holds a few counts of this clonotype. The V call is TRBV11-2, the J call TRBJ1-4; D uncertain. The CDR3 runs 16 residues. V lost 0 bases to trimming and J lost 5 bases, with 13 bases between them. Germline CDR1 SGHAT, CDR2 FQNNGV. Here the CDR3 DNA reads TGTGCCAGCAGCTTAGATCCGGTCGGAAAGAATGAAAAACTGTTTTTT. Translation: CASSLDPVGKNEKLFF.

This clonotype was observed a handful of times. V gene TRBV5-1 combines with J gene TRBJ2-1; the D gene is possibly TRBD1 (6 bases). V shed 4 bases and J shed 4 bases, with 21 bases lying between them. Germline-derived CDR1 and CDR2 are SGHRS and YFSETQ. The CDR3 is 17 amino acids. This CDR3 is CASSKPTGHAEYNEQFF. The DNA for the CDR3 is TGCGCCAGCAGCAAGCCGACAGGCCACGCGGAGTACAATGAGCAGTTCTTC.

The rearrangement links TRBV27 to TRBJ2-7; D uncertain. The CDR3 extends over 12 amino acids. CDR1 and CDR2 (germline): MNHEY, SMNVEV (reference sequence). V lost 5 bases, J lost 6 bases, and 11 bases lay in between. DNA of the CDR3: TGTGCCAGCAGTCCCTTTAGTGGCGAGCAGTACTTC. Protein product: CASSPFSGEQYF.

The V gene is TRBV27, the J gene TRBJ2-1; D is uncertain. Germline loops: CDR1 MNHEY, CDR2 SMNVEV (reference sequence). The CDR3 sequence is 14 residues long. Trimming pared 3 bases from V and 6 bases from J, leaving 12 bases between. The chain's CDR3 is CASSFQATLNEQFF. Here the CDR3 DNA reads TGTGCCAGCAGTTTCCAGGCCACCCTCAATGAGCAGTTCTTC.

This clonotype was seen a few times. The chain has TRBV29-1 and TRBJ2-7; 8 positions agree with TRBD1. Trimming at V came to 4 bases and at J to 2 bases, leaving 4 bases not matched to a gene. This CDR3 is built from 13 residues. The germline CDR1 and CDR2 sequences are SQVTM and ANQGSEA. The CDR3 DNA is TGCAGCGTTGTTACAGGGGGAGCCTACGAGCAGTACTTC. Its protein is CSVVTGGAYEQYF.

This clonotype was found many times. The chain links TRBV6-5 to TRBJ2-7; D unresolved. Germline CDR1 MNHEY, CDR2 SVGAGI. Between the trimmed V and J ends, which lost 0 bases and 0 bases, there was a span of 15 bases. The CDR3 has 17 amino acids. Here the CDR3 reads CASSYSLPIQGSYEQYF. The CDR3 coding sequence is TGTGCCAGCAGTTACTCGTTACCCATCCAAGGCTCCTACGAGCAGTACTTC.

In this sample, this clonotype turned up a few times. The chain carries TRBV10-3 and TRBJ1-5, with D possibly TRBD1 on 5 matching bases. Germline CDR1 is ENHRY and CDR2 is SYGVKD. CDR3 size: 12 residues. Trimming shortened V by 4 bases and J by 7 bases, and 8 bases separated the two germline ends. The DNA of the CDR3 is TGTGCCATCAGTGGGGGCCCACAGCCCCAGCATTTT. Translated, it gives CAISGGPQPQHF.

This clonotype was observed many times. The chain employs TRBV7-8 and TRBJ1-3; the D is unclear. The length of the CDR3 is 21 residues. The germline V gene encodes CDR1 SGHVS and CDR2 FQNEAQ. Deletions cut 0 bases from V and 2 bases from J, with 26 bases between. CDR3 protein: CASSLAGTAYHLTPAGNTIYF. Written as DNA, the CDR3 is TGTGCCAGCAGCTTAGCCGGCACAGCATATCACTTAACCCCTGCTGGAAACACCATATATTTT.

This clonotype was picked up many times. In DNA form, the CDR3 reads TGCAGCGTTGCTGGACAGGGTGGGCAGTTCTTC. It codes for CSVAGQGGQFF. The chain has TRBV29-1 and TRBJ2-1; 8 nucleotides match TRBD1. Germline trimming cut 4 bases from V and 12 bases from J; bases unmatched to any gene: 5. Germline loops: CDR1 SQVTM, CDR2 ANQGSEA. This CDR3 spans 11 amino acids.

The chain links TRBV6-1 to TRBJ2-2; D not resolved. This CDR3 is 15 amino acids long. V shed 1 base and J shed 1 base, with 7 bases lying between them. Per germline, CDR1 MNHNS and CDR2 SASEGT. The CDR3 sequence is CASSEEYRNTGELFF. In DNA form, the CDR3 reads TGTGCCAGCAGTGAAGAATACAGGAACACCGGGGAGCTGTTTTTT.

This clonotype has ten or more counts. V and J are TRBV20-1 and TRBJ2-7, with D hard to call. The CDR3 runs 13 residues. Trimming stripped 6 bases from V and 3 bases from J, with 15 bases between. Germline values: CDR1 DFQATT, CDR2 SNEGSKA (reference sequence). CDR3 amino acids: CSASRARNYEQYV. The CDR3 region has the DNA TGCAGTGCCTCCCGGGCCAGGAACTACGAGCAGTACGTC.

This clonotype has more than one count but fewer than ten. The CDR3, as DNA: TGTGCCAGCAGCCCCAACCCGGGAGATACCTACGAGCAGTACTTC. This sequence encodes CASSPNPGDTYEQYF. This rearrangement joins TRBV7-3 to TRBJ2-7, with a weak D call TRBD2 (6 bases). This CDR3 has 15 amino acids. Germline loops: CDR1 SGHTA, CDR2 FQGTGA. V lost 5 bases, J lost 2 bases, and 16 bases lay in between.

In this sample, this clonotype turned up a few times. V is TRBV7-2 and J is TRBJ2-7; 9 bases fit TRBD1. This CDR3 has 14 residues. Trimming at V came to 6 bases and at J to 4 bases, leaving 7 bases not matched to a gene. In germline, CDR1 is SGHTA, CDR2 FQGNSA. The CDR3 sequence is CASRPTGGEYEQYF. CDR3 in DNA: TGTGCCAGCAGACCTACAGGGGGCGAGTACGAGCAGTACTTC.

This clonotype was seen at least ten times. This rearrangement joins TRBV29-1 to TRBJ2-1; TRBD1 is a possible D gene (7 bases). CDR1 is SQVTM and CDR2 is ANQGSEA in the germline V gene. Trimming took 8 bases from V and 2 from J, leaving 16 bases between them. The CDR3 totals 14 residues. The chain's CDR3 is CSSQGGRAYNEQFF. As DNA, the CDR3 is TGCAGCTCCCAGGGGGGAAGGGCCTACAATGAGCAGTTCTTC.

This clonotype was seen many times. The chain combines TRBV3-1 with TRBJ2-3; D is unclear. Germline V lookup: CDR1 LGHDT, CDR2 YNNKEL (reference sequence). The CDR3 has 14 amino acids. V lost 4 bases and J lost 4, with 12 bases in between. CDR3 loop: CASSPTGPADTQYF. The CDR3 bases are TGTGCCAGCAGCCCAACCGGACCCGCAGATACGCAGTATTTT.

This clonotype was found many times. This chain joins TRBV12-5 and TRBJ2-7, with D unresolved. Germline V gene lookup returns CDR1 LGHNT and CDR2 FRNRAP. The V end lost 0 bases, the J end lost 7 bases, and 13 bases lay between the germline ends. The CDR3 sequence is 14 residues long. In nucleotides, the CDR3 is TGTGCTAGTGGTTTGGTAGATAGTATCGGAGAGCAGTACGTC. Amino acid sequence: CASGLVDSIGEQYV.

The rearrangement links TRBV5-1 to TRBJ2-2, with 16 positions matching TRBD2. Looked up from germline, CDR1 is SGHRS and CDR2 is YFSETQ. Trimming cost V 4 bases and J 5 bases; bases outside gene matches: 8. This CDR3 has 18 residues. CDR3 sequence reads: CASSPGLAGGLGTGELFF. The CDR3 DNA is TGCGCCAGCAGCCCGGGACTAGCGGGGGGGCTCGGAACCGGGGAGCTGTTTTTT.

The chain employs TRBV30 and TRBJ2-7; TRBD1 agrees at 9 bases. Looked up from germline, CDR1 is GTSNPN and CDR2 is SVGIG (reference sequence). The CDR3 length is 13 residues. Trimming removed 3 bases from V and 1 base from J; junction bases left unmatched: 1. The CDR3 region is CAWRGTGSYEQYF. In DNA form, the CDR3 reads TGTGCCTGGAGAGGGACAGGGTCCTACGAGCAGTACTTC.